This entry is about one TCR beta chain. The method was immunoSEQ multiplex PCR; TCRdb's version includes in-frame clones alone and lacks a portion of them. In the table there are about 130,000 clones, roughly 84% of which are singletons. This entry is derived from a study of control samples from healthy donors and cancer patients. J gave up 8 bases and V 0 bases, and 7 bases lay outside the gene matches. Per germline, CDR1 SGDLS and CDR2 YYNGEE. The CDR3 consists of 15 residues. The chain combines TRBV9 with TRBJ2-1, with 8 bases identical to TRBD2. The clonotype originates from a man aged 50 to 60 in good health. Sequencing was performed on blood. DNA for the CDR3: TGTGCCAGCAGCGTAGGCGGGGGGTCCCAGGATGAGCAGTTCTTC. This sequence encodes CASSVGGGSQDEQFF.